This T cell receptor beta chain stems from a study of blood T cells in healthy people across ages. For the second PCR, which ran for about 7 to 12 cycles, a sample-barcoded 5' primer and a J-beta primer mix were used. TCRdb processed the 5' RACE reads anew with MiXCR; each CDR3 protein has one entry. The table has about a million distinct CDR3 sequences, just over 50% seen once. This clonotype was found a few times. Germline trimming cut 0 bases from V and 2 bases from J; bases unmatched to any gene: 4. The germline V gene has CDR1 DFQATT and CDR2 SNEGSKA (reference sequence). The CDR3 totals 15 residues.

The V call is TRBV20-1, the J call TRBJ2-7; 10 bases are a match to TRBD1. The TCR sequence derives from a woman aged 55-70 years in good health. Sequencing used blood. Written as DNA, the CDR3 is TGCAGTGCTAGAGAGCCGGGACAGGGGACCTACGAGCAGTACTTC. This encodes CSAREPGQGTYEQYF.